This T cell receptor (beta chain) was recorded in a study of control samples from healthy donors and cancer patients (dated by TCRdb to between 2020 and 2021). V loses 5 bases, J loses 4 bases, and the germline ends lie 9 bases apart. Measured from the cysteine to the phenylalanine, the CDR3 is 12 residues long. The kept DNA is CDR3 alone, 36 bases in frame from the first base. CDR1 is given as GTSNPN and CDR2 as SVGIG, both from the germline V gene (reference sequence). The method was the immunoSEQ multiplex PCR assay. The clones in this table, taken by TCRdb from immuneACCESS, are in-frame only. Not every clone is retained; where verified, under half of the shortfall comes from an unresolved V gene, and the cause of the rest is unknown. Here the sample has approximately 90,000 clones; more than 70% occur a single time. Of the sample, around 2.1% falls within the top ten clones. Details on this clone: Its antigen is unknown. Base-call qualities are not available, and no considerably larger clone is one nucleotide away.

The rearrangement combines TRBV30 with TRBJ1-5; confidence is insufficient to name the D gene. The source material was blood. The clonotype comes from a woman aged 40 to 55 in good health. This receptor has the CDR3 CAWAEGNQPQHF. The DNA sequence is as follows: TGTGCCTGGGCCGAGGGTAATCAGCCCCAGCATTTT.